These T cell receptor beta chains were read from a single sample in a study of CD8 T cells in ankylosing spondylitis. TCRdb used MiXCR to reprocess the 5' RACE reads, holding one entry per CDR3 protein. The sample lists fewer than 750,000 distinct CDR3 sequences; 19% were seen once. The specimen sequenced was blood, either unsorted or a sorted T cell fraction (not recorded which). These receptors were taken from a male donor with ankylosing spondylitis. Each CDR3 is given with its conserved first and last residue.

j_call v_call cdr3_aa
TRBJ1-1 TRBV12-3/TRBV12-4 CASSPGMTEAFF
TRBJ1-5 TRBV6-1 CASSLGRYNQPQHF
TRBJ2-3 TRBV10-3 CAISEGLAGTDTQYF
TRBJ2-5 TRBV4-3 CASSRGTRRQETQYF
TRBJ2-1 TRBV7-9 CASSLDLGPPNEQFF
TRBJ2-3 TRBV29-1 CSVDRGTTNTQYF
TRBJ1-5 TRBV7-9 CASTTFNQPQHF
TRBJ2-7 TRBV12-3/TRBV12-4 CATRRALDYEQYF
TRBJ2-1 TRBV7-3 CASGLAGGQDEQFF
TRBJ1-4 TRBV20-1 CSDTHVYNEKLFF
TRBJ1-2 TRBV18 CASSPGTVNGYTF
TRBJ1-6 TRBV3-1 CASSPRANNSPLHF
TRBJ2-1 TRBV7-9 CASSLPSGGDNEQFF
TRBJ1-5 TRBV18 CASSPVKQGNQPQHF
TRBJ2-2 TRBV27 CASSDGINTGELFF
TRBJ1-6 TRBV27 CASSLSTGGRNSPLHF
TRBJ2-1 TRBV7-9 CASSSSGRDNEQFF
TRBJ1-1 TRBV20-1 CSAWGQTNTEAFF
TRBJ1-1 TRBV15 CATSTLGVPTEAFF
TRBJ2-7 TRBV6-2/TRBV6-3 CASSYVRAYEQYF
TRBJ2-5 TRBV7-2 CASSASGGQETQYF
TRBJ2-1 TRBV20-1 CSAFLGVETYNEQFF
TRBJ2-7 TRBV6-2/TRBV6-3 CASSSGGSGRNEQYF
TRBJ2-7 TRBV29-1 CSVFSGQRAYEQYF
TRBJ1-1 TRBV27 CASSSLATLAEAFF
TRBJ2-3 TRBV7-8 CASMWGREDYTQYF
TRBJ2-1 TRBV11-2 CASSPYPEQSNEQFF
TRBJ1-3 TRBV7-8 CASSDSGVHGNTIYF
TRBJ1-5 TRBV28 CASSFGVGNQPQHF
TRBJ2-2 TRBV6-5 CASSWTSGGVNTGELFF
TRBJ1-3 TRBV20-1 CSARTFPGNTIYF
TRBJ2-7 TRBV3-1 CASSQAGRLEGYEQYF
TRBJ1-5 TRBV7-2 CASSSGQVVNQPQHF
TRBJ2-7 TRBV9 CASSRRGTTDEQYF
TRBJ2-1 TRBV25-1 CASSELSGTSYNEQFF
TRBJ1-2 TRBV28 CASSLSRGEHGYTF
TRBJ2-5 TRBV10-3 CAISGNPGETQYF
TRBJ2-5 TRBV29-1 CSASRTDQETQYF
TRBJ2-1 TRBV5-1 CASSLRAIANEQFF
TRBJ2-7 TRBV7-2 CASSLRADYEQYF
TRBJ2-5 TRBV12-3/TRBV12-4 CASSQVTGDGETQYF
TRBJ1-1 TRBV5-1 CASSFLGGTTEAFF
TRBJ2-7 TRBV9 CASSKLEVPYEQYF
TRBJ1-4 TRBV10-2 CASSRAGTNEKLFF
TRBJ2-7 TRBV7-9 CASSLTRDYEQYF
TRBJ1-5 TRBV4-2 CASSRAGGQPQHF
TRBJ2-7 TRBV3-1 CASSRRLSNEYEQYF
TRBJ2-1 TRBV5-1 CASSFTGAHNEQFF
TRBJ1-1 TRBV20-1 CSARELGVDTEAFF
TRBJ2-6 TRBV11-1 CASSSTGTAQTGANVLTF
TRBJ1-1 TRBV29-1 CSGKKGSGGVTEAFF
TRBJ2-3 TRBV28 CASSLYGGPSTDTQYF